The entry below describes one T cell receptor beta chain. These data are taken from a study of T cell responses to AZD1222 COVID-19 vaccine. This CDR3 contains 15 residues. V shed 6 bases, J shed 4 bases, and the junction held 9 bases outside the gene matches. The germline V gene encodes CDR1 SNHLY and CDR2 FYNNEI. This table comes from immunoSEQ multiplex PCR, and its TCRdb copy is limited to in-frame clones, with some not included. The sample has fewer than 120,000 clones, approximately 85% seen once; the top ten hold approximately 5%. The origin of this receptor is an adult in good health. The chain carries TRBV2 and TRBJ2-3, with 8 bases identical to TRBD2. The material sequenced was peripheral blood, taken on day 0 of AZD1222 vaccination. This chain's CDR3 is CASSSLGRAADTQYF. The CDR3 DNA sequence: TGTGCCAGCAGCAGCCTCGGGAGGGCCGCAGATACGCAGTATTTT.